Each of the 20 T cell receptor beta chains below was sequenced from the same sample in a study of blood T cell repertoires in COVID-19. TCRdb's copy holds only in-frame clones and misses some; the assay was immunoSEQ multiplex PCR. This table holds some 100,000 clones, 70% to 80% found once. Sequencing was performed on peripheral blood. Receptor source: a woman between 65 and 79 years old with acute or convalescent COVID-19.

The rearrangement uses TRBV10-1 and TRBJ2-2, with D possibly matching TRBD1 (6 bases). The CDR3 length is 14 residues. Germline V gene lookup returns CDR1 WNHNN and CDR2 SYGVQD (reference sequence). Trimming cost V 7 bases and J 5 bases, with 14 bases left between them. This CDR3 is CASTSQGGTGELFF. DNA of the CDR3: TGCGCCAGCACCTCCCAAGGGGGAACCGGGGAGCTGTTTTTT.

The V gene is TRBV3-1 (or the pseudogene TRBV3-2), the J gene TRBJ2-5; 12 nucleotides match TRBD2. CDR1 is LGHDT and CDR2 is YNNKEL in the germline V gene (reference sequence). This CDR3 region has 16 residues. The ends lost 5 bases at V and 5 bases at J; junction bases unmatched: 9. CDR3 nucleotide sequence: TGTGCCAGCAGCTTCCCTAGCGGGGGGGCCAAGGAGACCCAGTACTTC. Translation gives CASSFPSGGAKETQYF.

V and J are TRBV9 and TRBJ2-2; possible D gene TRBD1, 5 bases. V lost 0 bases to trimming and J lost 0 bases, with 12 bases between them. Germline V gene sequence: CDR1 SGDLS, CDR2 YYNGEE. There are 17 residues in the CDR3. For the CDR3, the DNA is TGTGCCAGCAGCGTAGCGTGGGGCGAAACGAACACCGGGGAGCTGTTTTTT. It yields the protein CASSVAWGETNTGELFF.

The chain uses TRBV7-2 and TRBJ1-2, with D perhaps matching TRBD1 (5 bases). This CDR3 contains 14 residues. Trimming removed 7 bases from V and 0 bases from J, with 12 bases in between. The germline CDR1 and CDR2 sequences are SGHTA and FQGNSA. As DNA, the CDR3 is TGTGCCAGCACCCTCCGGGGGGCTAACTATGGCTACACCTTC. As protein: CASTLRGANYGYTF. The whole variable domain, remainder taken from reference TRBV7-2 and TRBJ1-2, is GAGVSQSPSNKVTEKGKDVELRCDPISGHTALYWYRQSLGQGLEFLIYFQGNSAPDKSGLPSDRFSAERTGGSVSTLTIQRTQQEDSAVYLCASTLRGANYGYTFGSGTRLTVV.

V gene TRBV5-5 combines with J gene TRBJ2-7; the match to TRBD1 covers 9 bases. CDR1 is SGHKS, CDR2 YYEKEE, per germline (reference sequence). V was pared by 4 bases and J by 6 bases, with 8 bases of the junction left unmatched. The CDR3 spans 14 residues. The CDR3 sequence is CASSPTGGQREQYF. The CDR3 DNA follows: TGTGCCAGCAGCCCGACAGGGGGGCAACGCGAGCAGTACTTC.

This clone occurred a few times. The gene calls are TRBV3-1 (or the pseudogene TRBV3-2) and TRBJ1-1; 12 bases align to TRBD1. This CDR3 spans 16 amino acids. Germline CDR1 and CDR2: LGHDT and YNNKEL (reference sequence). Trimming cost V 3 bases and J 1 base; bases outside gene matches: 3. The CDR3 loop is CASSHGTGGRNTEAFF. The CDR3 nucleotides are TGTGCCAGCAGCCATGGGACAGGGGGCCGGAACACTGAAGCTTTCTTT.

This chain links TRBV2 with TRBJ1-1; D possibly corresponds to TRBD1 (5 bases). The CDR3 contains 13 residues. V was trimmed by 5 bases and J by 1 base, leaving 8 bases between them. Germline CDR1 and CDR2: SNHLY and FYNNEI. The CDR3 is CASSPTANTEAFF. As DNA, the CDR3 is TGTGCCAGCAGTCCGACAGCGAACACTGAAGCTTTCTTT.

This chain joins TRBV6-6 and TRBJ2-1; 9 nucleotides align to TRBD1. The junction had 13 bases not matched to a gene; V was cut back by 4 bases and J by 9 bases. Germline V gene data show CDR1 as MNHNY and CDR2 as SVGAGI (reference sequence). The CDR3 covers 16 residues. The CDR3 region has the DNA TGTGCCAGCAGTTCCCGACAGGGGGTTACGTTGGCTGAGCAGTTCTTC. As protein: CASSSRQGVTLAEQFF.

The CDR3 DNA sequence: TGTGCCAGCAGCGTACCGGTCTCTGGAAACACCATATATTTT. It specifies CASSVPVSGNTIYF. The chain links TRBV7-9 to TRBJ1-3; D unresolved. The CDR3 consists of 14 residues. Germline CDR1 SEHNR, CDR2 FQNEAQ (reference sequence). Trimming left V 5 bases short and J 0 bases short, with 8 bases between. The entire variable domain, with the rest obtained from reference TRBV7-9 and TRBJ1-3, is as follows: DTGVSQNPRHKITKRGQNVTFRCDPISEHNRLYWYRQTLGQGPEFLTYFQNEAQLEKSRLLSDRFSAERPKGSFSTLEIQRTEQGDSAMYLCASSVPVSGNTIYFGEGSWLTVV.

The genes are TRBV7-7 and TRBJ2-5; 8 positions match TRBD1. Germline CDR1 and CDR2: SSHAT and FNYEAQ (reference sequence). The trim removed 5 bases at V and 2 bases at J, leaving 4 bases unmatched. There are 14 residues in the CDR3. CDR3 DNA sequence: TGTGCCAGCAGCACCCACAGGGGGCAAGAGACCCAGTACTTC. This translates into CASSTHRGQETQYF.

This chain uses TRBV29-1 with TRBJ2-3; 9 bases map to TRBD1. The CDR3 sequence is 13 residues long. The ends lost 4 bases at V and 4 bases at J; junction bases unmatched: 3. In germline, CDR1 is SQVTM, CDR2 ANQGSEA. CDR3 loop: CSVAGQGSDTQYF. The CDR3, as DNA: TGCAGCGTTGCCGGACAGGGGTCAGATACGCAGTATTTT.

The chain carries TRBV6-5 and TRBJ1-4; D unresolved. The length of the CDR3 is 12 residues. Germline loops: CDR1 MNHEY, CDR2 SVGAGI. Trimming shortened V by 6 bases and J by 2 bases, and 4 bases separated the two germline ends. Written as DNA, the CDR3 is TGTGCCAGCAGGGCTACTAATGAAAAACTGTTTTTT. This sequence encodes CASRATNEKLFF.

V is TRBV6-5 and J is TRBJ1-1, with D maybe TRBD1 (5 bases). The length of the CDR3 is 12 residues. The germline CDR1 and CDR2 sequences are MNHEY and SVGAGI. Trimming pared 5 bases from V and 3 bases from J, leaving 7 bases between. This CDR3 is CASSRGDTEAFF. CDR3 nucleotides: TGTGCCAGCAGTCGGGGGGACACTGAAGCTTTCTTT.

CDR3 residues: CASRSEGETQYF. As DNA, the CDR3 is TGTGCCAGCAGGTCGGAGGGGGAGACCCAGTACTTC. V usage is TRBV27 and J usage is TRBJ2-5, with D possibly TRBD2 on 6 matching bases. V lost 6 bases, J lost 5 bases, and 10 bases lay in between. The germline gives CDR1 MNHEY, CDR2 SMNVEV (reference sequence). CDR3 length: 12 amino acids.

The chain couples TRBV7-2 to TRBJ1-1; D unclear. V shed 5 bases and J shed 0 bases, with 16 bases lying between them. CDR1 and CDR2 from the germline V gene are SGHTA and FQGNSA. The CDR3 runs to 16 residues. CDR3: CASSPRFPTMNTEAFF. The CDR3 DNA follows: TGTGCCAGCAGCCCCCGGTTTCCTACTATGAACACTGAAGCTTTCTTT.

The chain is built from TRBV11-2 and TRBJ2-1, with D perhaps matching TRBD2 (7 bases). V dropped 3 bases and J dropped 7 bases, with 19 bases sitting between them. This CDR3 is 16 amino acids long. Germline values: CDR1 SGHAT, CDR2 FQNNGV. The CDR3 loop is CASSLALAGAGNEQFF. The CDR3 nucleotides are TGTGCCAGCAGCTTGGCCCTTGCGGGGGCAGGTAATGAGCAGTTCTTC.

The rearrangement joins TRBV5-4 to TRBJ2-3; TRBD2 might be the D (5 bases). Trimming removed 2 bases at V and 2 bases at J, with 21 bases between. The V gene's germline CDR1 is SGHNT and CDR2 YYREEE (reference sequence). CDR3 length: 18 amino acids. The CDR3 DNA reads TGTGCCAGCAGCTTACAGCCTTTCATATTCGGGGACACAGATACGCAGTATTTT. It yields the protein CASSLQPFIFGDTDTQYF.

This sequence joins TRBV30 and TRBJ1-5, with 7 nucleotides matching TRBD1. Germline loops: CDR1 GTSNPN, CDR2 SVGIG (reference sequence). The CDR3 is made up of 15 amino acids. V gave up 5 bases and J gave up 9 bases; unmatched junction bases: 16. The CDR3 DNA is TGTGCCTGGGCCGGGACAGACTCTCTTGGAGGGCCCCAGCATTTT. Its translation is CAWAGTDSLGGPQHF. Looking up the rest from reference TRBV30 and TRBJ1-5 gives the full variable domain: SQTIHQWPATLVQPVGSPLSLECTVEGTSNPNLYWYRQAAGRGLQLLFYSVGIGQISSEVPQNLSASRPQDRQFILSSKKLLLSDSGFYLCAWAGTDSLGGPQHFGDGTRLSIL.

The chain joins TRBV18 to TRBJ1-1; D not certain. The CDR3 consists of 15 residues. The germline CDR1 and CDR2 sequences are KGHSH and LQKENI. Trimming pared 2 bases from V and 0 bases from J, leaving 10 bases between. Written as DNA, the CDR3 is TGTGCCAGCTCACCAAGTCAGTTCATGAACACTGAAGCTTTCTTT. Its translation is CASSPSQFMNTEAFF. Looking up the rest from reference TRBV18 and TRBJ1-1 gives the full variable domain: NAGVMQNPRHLVRRRGQEARLRCSPMKGHSHVYWYRQLPEEGLKFMVYLQKENIIDESGMPKERFSAEFPKEGPSILRIQQVVRGDSAAYFCASSPSQFMNTEAFFGQGTRLTVV.

This sequence joins TRBV3-1 (or the pseudogene TRBV3-2) and TRBJ2-1; the match to TRBD1 covers 8 bases. The trim removed 1 base at V and 4 bases at J, leaving 6 bases unmatched. This CDR3 spans 16 amino acids. From germline, CDR1 is LGHDT and CDR2 YNNKEL (reference sequence). CDR3 sequence (DNA): TGTGCCAGCAGCCAAGTTGTGGACAGGGCTTACAATGAGCAGTTCTTC. Translation gives CASSQVVDRAYNEQFF.